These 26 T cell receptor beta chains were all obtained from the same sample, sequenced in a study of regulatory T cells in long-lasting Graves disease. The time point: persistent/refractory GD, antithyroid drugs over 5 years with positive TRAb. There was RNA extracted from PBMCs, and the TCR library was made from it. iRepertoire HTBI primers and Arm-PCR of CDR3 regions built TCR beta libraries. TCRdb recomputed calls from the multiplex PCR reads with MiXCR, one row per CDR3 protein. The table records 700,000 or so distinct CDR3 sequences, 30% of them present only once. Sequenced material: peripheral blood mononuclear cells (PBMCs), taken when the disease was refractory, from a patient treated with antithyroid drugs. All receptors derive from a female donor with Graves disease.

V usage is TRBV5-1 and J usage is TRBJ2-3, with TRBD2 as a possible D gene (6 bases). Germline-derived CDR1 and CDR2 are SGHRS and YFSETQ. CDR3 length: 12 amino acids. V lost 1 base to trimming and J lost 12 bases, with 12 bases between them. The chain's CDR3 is CASSLSGGSQYF. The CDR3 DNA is TGCGCCAGCAGCTTGTCTGGGGGGAGCCAGTATTTT.

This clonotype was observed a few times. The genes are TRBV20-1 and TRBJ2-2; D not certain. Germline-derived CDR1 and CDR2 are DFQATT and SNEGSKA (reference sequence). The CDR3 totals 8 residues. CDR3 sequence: CSVGELFF. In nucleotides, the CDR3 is TGCTCGGTGGGGGAGCTGTTTTTT.

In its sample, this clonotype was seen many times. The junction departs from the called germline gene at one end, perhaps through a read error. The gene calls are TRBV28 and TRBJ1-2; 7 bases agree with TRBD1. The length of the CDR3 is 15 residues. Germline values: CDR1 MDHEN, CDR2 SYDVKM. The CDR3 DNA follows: TGTGCCAGCAGTCGCCCGGGACAGATAGAGGGAGGGGGCACGTTT. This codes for CASSRPGQIEGGGTF.

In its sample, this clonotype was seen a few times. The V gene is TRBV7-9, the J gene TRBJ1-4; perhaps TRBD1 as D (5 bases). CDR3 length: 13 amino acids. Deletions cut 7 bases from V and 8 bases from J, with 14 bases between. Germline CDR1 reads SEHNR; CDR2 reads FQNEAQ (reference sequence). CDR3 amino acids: CASTPRGGEKLFF. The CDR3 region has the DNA TGTGCCAGCACCCCCCGGGGGGGGGAAAAACTGTTTTTT.

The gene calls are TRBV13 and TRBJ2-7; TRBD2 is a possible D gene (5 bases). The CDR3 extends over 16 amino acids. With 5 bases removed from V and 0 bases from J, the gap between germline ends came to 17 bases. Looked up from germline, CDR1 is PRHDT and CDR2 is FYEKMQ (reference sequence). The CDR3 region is CASSPRFGESSYEQYF. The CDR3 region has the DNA TGTGCCAGCAGCCCCCGTTTTGGGGAGAGCTCCTACGAGCAGTACTTC.

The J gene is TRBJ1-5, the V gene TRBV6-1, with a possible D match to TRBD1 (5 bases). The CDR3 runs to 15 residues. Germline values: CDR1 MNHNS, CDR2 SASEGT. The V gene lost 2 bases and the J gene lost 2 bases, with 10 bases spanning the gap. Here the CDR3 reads CASSELQGGNQPQHF. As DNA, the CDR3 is TGTGCCAGCAGTGAATTGCAGGGTGGCAATCAGCCCCAGCATTTT.

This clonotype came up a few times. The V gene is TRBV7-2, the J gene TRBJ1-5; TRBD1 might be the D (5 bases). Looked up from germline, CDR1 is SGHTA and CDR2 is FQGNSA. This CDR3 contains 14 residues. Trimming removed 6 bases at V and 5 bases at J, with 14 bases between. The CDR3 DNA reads TGTGCCAGCAGGCCACTGGGGGTTCATCAGCCCCAGCATTTT. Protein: CASRPLGVHQPQHF. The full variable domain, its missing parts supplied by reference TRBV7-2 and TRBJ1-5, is GAGVSQSPSNKVTEKGKDVELRCDPISGHTALYWYRQSLGQGLEFLIYFQGNSAPDKSGLPSDRFSAERTGGSVSTLTIQRTQQEDSAVYLCASRPLGVHQPQHFGDGTRLSIL.

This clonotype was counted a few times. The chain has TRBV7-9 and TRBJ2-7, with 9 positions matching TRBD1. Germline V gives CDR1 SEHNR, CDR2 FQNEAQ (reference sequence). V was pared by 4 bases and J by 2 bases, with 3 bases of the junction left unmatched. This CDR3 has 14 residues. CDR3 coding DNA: TGTGCCAGCAGCTGGGACAGGGAGACCTACGAGCAGTACTTC. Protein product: CASSWDRETYEQYF. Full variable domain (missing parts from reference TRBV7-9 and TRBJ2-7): DTGVSQNPRHKITKRGQNVTFRCDPISEHNRLYWYRQTLGQGPEFLTYFQNEAQLEKSRLLSDRFSAERPKGSFSTLEIQRTEQGDSAMYLCASSWDRETYEQYFGPGTRLTVT.

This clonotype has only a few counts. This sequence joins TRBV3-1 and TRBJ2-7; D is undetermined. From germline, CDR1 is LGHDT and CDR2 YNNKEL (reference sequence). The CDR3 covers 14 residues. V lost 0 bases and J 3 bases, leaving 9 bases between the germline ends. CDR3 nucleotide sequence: TGTGCCAGCAGCCAAGATCTTACAAACTACGAGCAGTACTTC. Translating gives CASSQDLTNYEQYF.

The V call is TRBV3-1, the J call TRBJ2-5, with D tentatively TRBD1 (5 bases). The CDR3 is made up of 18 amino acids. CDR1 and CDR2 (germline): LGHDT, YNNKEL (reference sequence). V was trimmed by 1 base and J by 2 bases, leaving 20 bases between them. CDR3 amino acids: CASSQASSFRQPQETQYF. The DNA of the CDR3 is TGTGCCAGCAGCCAAGCAAGTTCGTTTAGACAGCCGCAAGAGACCCAGTACTTC.

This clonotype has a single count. Here the CDR3 reads CASSVDPRLVGGYTF. For the CDR3, the DNA is TGTGCCAGCAGCGTAGATCCCCGTCTTGTGGGGGGCTACACCTTC. V gene TRBV9 combines with J gene TRBJ1-2; D call uncertain. V was clipped by 0 bases and J by 8 bases, with 17 bases between them. This CDR3 is built from 15 residues. Germline lookup yields CDR1 SGDLS and CDR2 YYNGEE.

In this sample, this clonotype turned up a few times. The CDR3 here is CSARRSGRDHEQYF. DNA of the CDR3: TGCAGTGCTAGAAGGAGCGGGAGGGACCACGAGCAGTACTTC. The chain links TRBV20-1 to TRBJ2-7; the match to TRBD2 covers 10 bases. Germline V gives CDR1 DFQATT, CDR2 SNEGSKA (reference sequence). The length of the CDR3 is 14 residues. The J segment lost 5 bases and the V segment lost 2 bases, leaving 6 bases of the junction unmatched.

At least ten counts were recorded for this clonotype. The DNA for the CDR3 is TGTGCTAGTGGCCAGGACAGGGGAGGCAACATGAACACTGAAGCTTTCTTT. Translation: CASGQDRGGNMNTEAFF. This rearrangement joins TRBV12-5 to TRBJ1-1; TRBD1 matches at 9 bases. CDR3 length: 17 amino acids. Germline lookup yields CDR1 LGHNT and CDR2 FRNRAP. Trimming removed 6 bases from V and 0 bases from J; junction bases left unmatched: 11.

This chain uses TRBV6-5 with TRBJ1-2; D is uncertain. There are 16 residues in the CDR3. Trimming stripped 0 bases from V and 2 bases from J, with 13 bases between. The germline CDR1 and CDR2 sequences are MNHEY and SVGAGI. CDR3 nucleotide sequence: TGTGCCAGCAGTTACTCGATCGGGCACTTAAACTATGGCTACACCTTC. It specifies CASSYSIGHLNYGYTF.

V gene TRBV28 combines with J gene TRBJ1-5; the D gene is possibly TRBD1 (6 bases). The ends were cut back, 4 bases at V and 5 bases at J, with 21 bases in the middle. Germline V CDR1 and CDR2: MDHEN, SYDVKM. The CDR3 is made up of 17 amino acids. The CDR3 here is CASSSQGMGAEDQPQHF. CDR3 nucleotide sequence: TGTGCCAGCAGTTCCCAAGGTATGGGGGCTGAGGATCAGCCCCAGCATTTT.

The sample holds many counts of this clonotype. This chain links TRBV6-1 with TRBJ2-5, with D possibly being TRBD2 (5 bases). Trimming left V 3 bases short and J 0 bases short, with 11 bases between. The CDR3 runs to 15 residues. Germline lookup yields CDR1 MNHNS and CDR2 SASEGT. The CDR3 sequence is CASSDGVHNQETQYF. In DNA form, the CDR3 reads TGTGCCAGCAGTGACGGGGTCCACAACCAAGAGACCCAGTACTTC.

CDR3 DNA: TGCAGTGCTAGACCGGGACAGGGTACGAATCAGCCCCAGCATTTT. It codes for CSARPGQGTNQPQHF. The V gene is TRBV20-1, the J gene TRBJ1-5, with 9 positions matching TRBD1. In germline, CDR1 is DFQATT, CDR2 SNEGSKA (reference sequence). V lost 2 bases to trimming and J lost 4 bases; unmatched junction nucleotides: 6. CDR3 length: 15 residues.

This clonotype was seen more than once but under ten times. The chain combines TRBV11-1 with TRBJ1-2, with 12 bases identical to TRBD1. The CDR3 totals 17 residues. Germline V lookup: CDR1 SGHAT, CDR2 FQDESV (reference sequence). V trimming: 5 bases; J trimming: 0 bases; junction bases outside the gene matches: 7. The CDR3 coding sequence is TGTGCCAGCAGCAAGCGGGGACAGGGGGCCTCTAACTATGGCTACACCTTC. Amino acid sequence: CASSKRGQGASNYGYTF.

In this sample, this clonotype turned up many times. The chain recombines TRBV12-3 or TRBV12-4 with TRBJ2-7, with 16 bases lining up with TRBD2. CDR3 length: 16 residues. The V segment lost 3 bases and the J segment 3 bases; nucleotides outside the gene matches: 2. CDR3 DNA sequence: TGTGCCAGCAGTTTGGGACTAGCGGGAGGGGGCTACGAGCAGTACTTC. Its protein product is CASSLGLAGGGYEQYF.

The CDR3 loop reads CASSEWTGLSNTEAFF. For the CDR3, the DNA is TGTGCCAGCAGCGAATGGACAGGGTTGTCCAACACTGAAGCTTTCTTT. J is TRBJ1-1 and V is TRBV11-1; TRBD1 matches at 8 bases. Per the germline V gene, CDR1 is SGHAT and CDR2 is FQDESV (reference sequence). Germline trimming cut 5 bases from V and 2 bases from J; bases unmatched to any gene: 10. The length of the CDR3 is 16 residues.

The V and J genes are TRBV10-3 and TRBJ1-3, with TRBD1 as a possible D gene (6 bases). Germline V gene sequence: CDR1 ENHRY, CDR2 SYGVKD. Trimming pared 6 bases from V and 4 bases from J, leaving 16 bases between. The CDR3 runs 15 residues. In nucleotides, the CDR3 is TGTGCCATCAGAGGGGACACCCTCGGCGGAAACACCATATATTTT. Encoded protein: CAIRGDTLGGNTIYF.

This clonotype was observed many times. The CDR3: CASIQGGRTEAFF. The CDR3 DNA sequence: TGTGCCAGCATACAGGGCGGAAGAACTGAAGCTTTCTTT. The rearrangement uses TRBV28 and TRBJ1-1; perhaps TRBD1 as D (6 bases). V was clipped by 7 bases and J by 5 bases, with 14 bases between them. Germline V gene data show CDR1 as MDHEN and CDR2 as SYDVKM. The CDR3 length is 13 residues. Full variable domain (outside the CDR3, taken from reference TRBV28 and TRBJ1-1): DVKVTQSSRYLVKRTGEKVFLECVQDMDHENMFWYRQDPGLGLRLIYFSYDVKMKEKGDIPEGYSVSREKKERFSLILESASTNQTSMYLCASIQGGRTEAFFGQGTRLTVV.

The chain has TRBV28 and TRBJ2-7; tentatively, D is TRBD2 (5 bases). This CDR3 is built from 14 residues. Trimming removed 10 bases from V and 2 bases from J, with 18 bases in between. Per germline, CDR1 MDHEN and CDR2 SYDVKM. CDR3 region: CATGGWGSTYEQYF. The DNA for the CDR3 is TGTGCCACTGGAGGATGGGGTTCCACCTACGAGCAGTACTTC.

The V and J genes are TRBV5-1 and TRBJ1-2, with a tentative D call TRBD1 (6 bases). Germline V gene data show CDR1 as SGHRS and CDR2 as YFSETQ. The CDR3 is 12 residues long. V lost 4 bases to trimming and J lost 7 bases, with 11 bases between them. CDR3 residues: CASSRTEAGYTF. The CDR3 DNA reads TGCGCCAGCAGCAGGACAGAGGCTGGCTACACCTTC.

CDR3 sequence reads: CASSQGTAANYGYTF. As DNA, the CDR3 is TGTGCCAGCAGCCAAGGGACGGCTGCTAACTATGGCTACACCTTC. The V call is TRBV12-3 or TRBV12-4, the J call TRBJ1-2, with D possibly TRBD1 on 5 matching bases. The CDR3 extends over 15 amino acids. Trimming took 6 bases from V and 0 from J, leaving 14 bases between them.

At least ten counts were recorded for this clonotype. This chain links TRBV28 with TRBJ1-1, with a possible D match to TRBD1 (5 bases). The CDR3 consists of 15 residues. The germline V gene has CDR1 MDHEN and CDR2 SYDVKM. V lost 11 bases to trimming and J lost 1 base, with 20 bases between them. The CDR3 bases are TGTGCCGCCTATCCAGGGTATAGGGCGAACACTGAAGCTTTCTTT. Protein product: CAAYPGYRANTEAFF.